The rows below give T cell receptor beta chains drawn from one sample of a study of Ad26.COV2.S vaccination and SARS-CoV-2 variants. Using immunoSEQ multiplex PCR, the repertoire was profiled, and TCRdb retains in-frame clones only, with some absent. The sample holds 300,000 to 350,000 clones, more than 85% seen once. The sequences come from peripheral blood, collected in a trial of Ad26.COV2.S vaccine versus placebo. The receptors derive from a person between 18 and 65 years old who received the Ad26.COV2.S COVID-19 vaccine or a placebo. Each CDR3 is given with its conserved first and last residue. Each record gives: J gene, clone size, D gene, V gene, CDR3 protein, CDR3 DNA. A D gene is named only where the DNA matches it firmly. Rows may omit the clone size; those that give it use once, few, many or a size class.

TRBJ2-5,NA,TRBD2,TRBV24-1,CATMETGGPGETQYF,TGTGCCACCATGGAAACGGGAGGGCCGGGGGAGACCCAGTACTTC
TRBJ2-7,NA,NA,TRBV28,CASNFGGPPYEQYF,TGTGCCAGCAACTTCGGGGGGCCCCCCTACGAGCAGTACTTC
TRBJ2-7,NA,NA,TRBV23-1,CASSPGGLPYEQYF,TGCGCCAGCAGTCCTGGCGGTCTACCCTACGAGCAGTACTTC
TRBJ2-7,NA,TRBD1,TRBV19,CASSAQGQISYEQYF,TGTGCCAGTAGTGCCCAGGGACAGATTTCCTACGAGCAGTACTTC
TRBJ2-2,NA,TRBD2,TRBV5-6,CASSLRLAGVTGELFF,TGTGCCAGCAGCTTGCGGCTAGCGGGAGTTACCGGGGAGCTGTTTTTT
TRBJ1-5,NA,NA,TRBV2,CASRGFGDIGQPQHF,TGTGCCAGCAGGGGTTTCGGGGACATCGGCCAGCCCCAGCATTTT
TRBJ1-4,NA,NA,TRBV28,CASSSVDTNEKLFF,TGTGCCAGCAGTTCGGTAGATACTAATGAAAAACTGTTTTTT
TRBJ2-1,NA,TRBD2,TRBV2,CASSDAGGYNEQFF,TGTGCCAGCAGTGATGCGGGGGGGTACAATGAGCAGTTCTTC
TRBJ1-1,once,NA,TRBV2,CARGRTNTEAFF,TGTGCCAGGGGACGGACAAACACTGAAGCTTTCTTT
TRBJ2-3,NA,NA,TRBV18,CASSPLRGASTDTQYF,TGTGCCAGCTCACCCCTGCGCGGGGCTAGCACAGATACGCAGTATTTT
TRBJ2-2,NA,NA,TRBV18,CASSPLGGANTGELFF,TGTGCCAGCTCACCCCTAGGGGGAGCGAACACCGGGGAGCTGTTTTTT